The 20 T cell receptor beta chains below come from one sample, sequenced in a study of type 1 regulatory T cells. TCRdb itself ran the reads through MiXCR, one entry per CDR3 protein. Of some 90,000 distinct CDR3 sequences listed, about 28% were seen once; the top ten hold 2% to 2.5%. Material: CD4+ T cells, either the whole sample or a sorted fraction (not recorded which). All receptors come from a human donor in good health.

This clonotype was seen a few times. The chain combines TRBV2 with TRBJ2-3; the match to TRBD2 covers 13 bases. The junction had 11 bases not matched to a gene; V was cut back by 6 bases and J by 5 bases. Germline CDR1 is SNHLY and CDR2 is FYNNEI. The CDR3 spans 17 residues. CDR3 sequence reads: CASRATGTSGIGDTQYF. DNA for the CDR3: TGTGCCAGCAGGGCGACCGGGACTAGCGGGATCGGAGATACGCAGTATTTT.

This clonotype came up a few times. The CDR3 DNA reads as TGCGCCAGCTGGTCAAACACAGATACGCAGTATTTT. It yields the protein CASWSNTDTQYF. This chain links TRBV5-1 with TRBJ2-3, with D unresolved. This CDR3 has 12 amino acids. Germline V gene lookup returns CDR1 SGHRS and CDR2 YFSETQ. V lost 7 bases to trimming and J lost 2 bases, with 8 bases between them.

The chain uses TRBV18 and TRBJ2-5; unclear D gene. There are 16 residues in the CDR3. The germline V gene has CDR1 KGHSH and CDR2 LQKENI. V was clipped by 3 bases and J by 2 bases, with 16 bases between them. This CDR3 reads CASSPIGWPGQETQYF. The DNA of the CDR3 is TGTGCCAGCTCACCGATCGGGTGGCCCGGGCAAGAGACCCAGTACTTC.

This clonotype has just a few counts. The chain uses TRBV3-1 and TRBJ1-5; the D is unclear. CDR3 length: 14 amino acids. V lost 2 bases to trimming and J lost 0 bases, with 5 bases between them. The germline V gene encodes CDR1 LGHDT and CDR2 YNNKEL (reference sequence). The CDR3 nucleotides read TGTGCCAGCAGCCAAACCTATAGCAATCAGCCCCAGCATTTT. It encodes CASSQTYSNQPQHF.

This clonotype appeared a few times. The chain links TRBV30 to TRBJ1-1; D uncertain. The CDR3 contains 13 residues. V was trimmed by 7 bases and J by 14 bases, leaving 26 bases between them. In germline, CDR1 is GTSNPN, CDR2 SVGIG (reference sequence). CDR3 residues: CALSGEVVSPSFF. The CDR3 bases are TGTGCCTTAAGCGGGGAGGTAGTTTCCCCCAGCTTCTTT.

This clonotype was seen a handful of times. The rearrangement uses TRBV20-1 and TRBJ2-5; 9 bases match TRBD1. The CDR3 length is 16 residues. J was trimmed by 5 bases and V by 0 bases; bases with no gene match: 10. The germline CDR1 and CDR2 sequences are DFQATT and SNEGSKA (reference sequence). The chain's CDR3 is CSARESGTGNIETQYF. The CDR3 region has the DNA TGCAGTGCTAGAGAGTCCGGGACAGGGAATATTGAGACCCAGTACTTC.

This clonotype was seen more than once but under ten times. V is TRBV7-9 and J is TRBJ2-7, with 10 bases matching TRBD2. This CDR3 is 15 amino acids long. With 1 base clipped from V and 4 bases from J, the junction kept 4 bases outside the gene matches. CDR1 is SEHNR and CDR2 is FQNEAQ in the germline V gene (reference sequence). CDR3 protein: CASSLGSSGSYEQYF. DNA for the CDR3: TGTGCCAGCAGCTTAGGCTCTAGCGGGAGTTACGAGCAGTACTTC.

The chain combines TRBV9 with TRBJ2-7; D may be TRBD2 (6 bases). The CDR3 length is 13 residues. V lost 3 bases to trimming and J lost 7 bases, with 14 bases between them. The V gene's germline CDR1 is SGDLS and CDR2 YYNGEE. In DNA form, the CDR3 reads TGTGCCAGCAGCGCTCCGGTGGGAGGAGAGCAGTACTTC. Protein sequence: CASSAPVGGEQYF.

This clonotype was seen a handful of times. The chain links TRBV7-2 to TRBJ2-2, with a weak D call TRBD2 (6 bases). The CDR3 spans 13 residues. Germline V gene data show CDR1 as SGHTA and CDR2 as FQGNSA. The ends were cut back, 3 bases at V and 5 bases at J, with 7 bases in the middle. The CDR3 is CASSLRETGELFF. Written as DNA, the CDR3 is TGTGCCAGCAGCTTGCGGGAAACCGGGGAGCTGTTTTTT.

The V call is TRBV27, the J call TRBJ1-6, with D possibly TRBD1 on 6 matching bases. Trimming removed 3 bases at V and 6 bases at J, with 15 bases between. In germline, CDR1 is MNHEY, CDR2 SMNVEV (reference sequence). This CDR3 is 16 amino acids long. The CDR3, as DNA: TGTGCCAGCAGTTTTAAGGGGGGCTTAGGTAATTCACCCCTCCACTTT. It translates to CASSFKGGLGNSPLHF.

The table lists this clonotype with a few counts. The chain joins TRBV20-1 to TRBJ2-5; TRBD2 matches 9 bases. CDR1 and CDR2 (germline): DFQATT, SNEGSKA (reference sequence). There are 14 residues in the CDR3. J was trimmed by 3 bases and V by 3 bases; bases with no gene match: 5. The CDR3 DNA reads as TGCAGTGCTAGTCTGGGACTAGCAGAAGAGACCCAGTACTTC. Its translation: CSASLGLAEETQYF.

The V and J genes are TRBV7-6 and TRBJ2-7, with 13 bases lining up with TRBD2. Germline assignment: CDR1 SGHVS and CDR2 FNYEAQ. J was trimmed by 5 bases and V by 1 base; bases with no gene match: 14. CDR3 size: 19 residues. The CDR3 coding sequence is TGTGCCAGCAGCTTAGGACTGGCACGTCGGACTAGCGGGAGCGACGAGCAGTACTTC. It specifies CASSLGLARRTSGSDEQYF.

This chain joins TRBV5-4 and TRBJ2-3; 8 nucleotides line up with TRBD2. The trim removed 4 bases at V and 1 base at J, leaving 5 bases unmatched. The CDR3 has 15 residues. The V gene's germline CDR1 is SGHNT and CDR2 YYREEE (reference sequence). The CDR3 sequence is CASSDPTSGTDTQYF. The DNA of the CDR3 is TGTGCCAGCAGCGATCCGACTAGCGGCACAGATACGCAGTATTTT.

This rearrangement joins TRBV20-1 to TRBJ2-7; 8 bases are a match to TRBD1. J lost 6 bases, V lost 4 bases, and 5 bases had no gene match. Germline lookup yields CDR1 DFQATT and CDR2 SNEGSKA (reference sequence). This CDR3 comprises 12 residues. CDR3 in amino acids: CSANRGSSEQYF. The CDR3 region has the DNA TGCAGTGCTAACAGGGGGTCGAGCGAGCAGTACTTC.

This clonotype was counted between two and nine times. The gene calls are TRBV28 and TRBJ2-7; 9 positions agree with TRBD1. V gave up 5 bases and J gave up 2 bases; unmatched junction bases: 7. This CDR3 is 15 amino acids long. Per the germline V gene, CDR1 is MDHEN and CDR2 is SYDVKM. The CDR3 region has the DNA TGTGCCAGCAGTCAAACCGGGACAGGGACCTACGAGCAGTACTTC. It codes for CASSQTGTGTYEQYF.

There are a few counts of this clonotype. The chain links TRBV6-2 or TRBV6-3 to TRBJ2-1, with D tentatively TRBD2 (6 bases). V shed 4 bases and J shed 5 bases, with 24 bases lying between them. The germline V gene encodes CDR1 MNHEY and CDR2 SVGEGT. The CDR3 loop spans 18 amino acids. As DNA, the CDR3 is TGTGCCAGCAGTTGGTCCCTCGGGGGACCCCTGGAGGACAATGAGCAGTTCTTC. Translated, it gives CASSWSLGGPLEDNEQFF.

This clonotype was seen only a few times. V is TRBV18 and J is TRBJ2-1; 9 bases agree with TRBD2. The CDR3 runs 17 residues. Per germline, CDR1 KGHSH and CDR2 LQKENI. The trim removed 3 bases at V and 0 bases at J, leaving 6 bases unmatched. The CDR3 spells CASSPSSGRISYNEQFF. The CDR3 DNA sequence: TGTGCCAGCTCACCGAGTAGCGGGAGAATCTCCTACAATGAGCAGTTCTTC. Full variable domain (missing parts from reference TRBV18 and TRBJ2-1): NAGVMQNPRHLVRRRGQEARLRCSPMKGHSHVYWYRQLPEEGLKFMVYLQKENIIDESGMPKERFSAEFPKEGPSILRIQQVVRGDSAAYFCASSPSSGRISYNEQFFGPGTRLTVL.

With regard to this clonotype: Germline and junction disagree at one end, which may indicate a read error. V gene TRBV5-1 combines with J gene TRBJ2-7; D ambiguous. CDR3 length equals 14 residues. Looked up from germline, CDR1 is SGHRS and CDR2 is YFSETQ. CDR3 DNA sequence: TGCGCCGGCAGCTTGGAAGACGTCCGGGACGAGCAGTACTTC. The encoded protein is CAGSLEDVRDEQYF. Variable domain in full (rest from reference TRBV5-1 and TRBJ2-7): KAGVTQTPRYLIKTRGQQVTLSCSPISGHRSVSWYQQTPGQGLQFLFEYFSETQRNKGNFPGRFSGRQFSNSRSEMNVSTLELGDSALYLCAGSLEDVRDEQYFGPGTRLTVT.

Written as DNA, the CDR3 is TGTGCCAGCAGCGTAATGGGTTCGGGGGCCAACGTCCTGACTTTC. Residues: CASSVMGSGANVLTF. The chain couples TRBV9 to TRBJ2-6; D unresolved. The CDR3 covers 15 residues. V dropped 1 base and J dropped 4 bases, with 9 bases sitting between them. From germline, CDR1 is SGDLS and CDR2 YYNGEE.

This clonotype is judged medium-sized. The rearrangement links TRBV12-3 or TRBV12-4 to TRBJ2-7; 7 nucleotides line up with TRBD2. This CDR3 region has 12 residues. The ends lost 3 bases at V and 5 bases at J; junction bases unmatched: 1. CDR3: CASSFGGNEQYF. CDR3 sequence (DNA): TGTGCCAGCAGTTTCGGGGGGAACGAGCAGTACTTC.